This is a list of T cell receptor beta chains from one sample in a study of T cells in Graves' hyperthyroidism and ophthalmopathy. TCRdb reprocessed the multiplex PCR reads with MiXCR, giving one entry per CDR3 protein. The table shows under 800,000 distinct CDR3 sequences, with around 15% occurring only once. The sequencing sample was made of blood. The source is a woman younger than 30 with Graves' hyperthyroidism. CDR3s include the opening cysteine and the closing phenylalanine or tryptophan. Not every row has a clone size; where given, it reads once, few, many or a size class.

NA | TRBV27 | CASSIQLAGELFF
few | TRBV3-1 | CASSQVRIQPQHF
few | TRBV5-1 | CASSLQPGQGDTEAFF
few | TRBV6-5 | CASSYGTINEQFF
NA | TRBV13 | CASSLEALGVNEQYF
NA | TRBV6-1 | CASSYGGAEQYF
many | TRBV27 | CASSYFGYTGELFF
few | TRBV5-1 | CASSFETGVLQETQYF
many | TRBV5-1 | CASSPSDTGELFF
few | TRBV19 | CASSLRQGTTDTQYF
few | TRBV19 | CASSIDRRGIETQYF
many | TRBV7-8 | CASSSDTSQETQYF
many | TRBV18 | CASSPGTGAEETQYF
many | TRBV12-3/TRBV12-4 | CASGHPSYGYTF
NA | TRBV7-8 | CASSLVAGTSEAFF
few | TRBV2 | CASSDLSSGSYNEQFF
many | TRBV20-1 | CSARDRLSGRPSYEQYF
NA | TRBV7-9 | CASSPWTGGMASEKLFF
many | TRBV6-1 | CASSDSGWSTDTQYF
few | TRBV7-9 | CASSLRTGGWVEQYF
few | TRBV10-3 | CAISDGGTRNEQYF
few | TRBV7-9 | CASSPLAGPHNEQFF
NA | TRBV6-1 | CASRGPTSGSVYTDTQYF
many | TRBV6-1 | CASSSGTLNTEAFF
few | TRBV29-1 | CSAAGTGAGEQFF
many | TRBV7-9 | CASSPLGGSTDTQYF
NA | TRBV12-3/TRBV12-4 | CASNPSMAAINEQFF
NA | TRBV20-1 | CSARPSGQVINSPLHF
NA | TRBV9 | CASSVAPLAGGANTGELFF
many | TRBV4-1 | CASSPREGPYEQYF
few | TRBV2 | CAWSKENTGELFF
many | TRBV24-1 | CATSDKVSYEQYF
many | TRBV7-2 | CASSPAQGRYNEQFF
few | TRBV12-3/TRBV12-4 | CASSFLASGERGELFF
many | TRBV6-2/TRBV6-3 | CASSYRGGSMNTEAFF
NA | TRBV15 | CATKEPSGQETQYF
many | TRBV12-3/TRBV12-4 | CASTGSGSGEVTTDTQYF
many | TRBV5-5 | CASSLDRDTYNEQFF
NA | TRBV14 | CASSRQGPTLDGYTF
many | TRBV20-1 | CSVGTSGEQYF
NA | TRBV4-1 | CASSQDLVAESSYNEQFF
many | TRBV6-1 | CASSRATVNTEAFF
NA | TRBV9 | CASSVEGAERDEQYF
few | TRBV6-2/TRBV6-3 | CASNILRRKDTIYF
NA | TRBV27 | CASRPDRPVELFF
many | TRBV2 | CASSGGRYSNQPQHF
NA | TRBV20-1 | CSMSHREETQYF
few | TRBV13 | CASSLVGAGGIDQPQHF
few | TRBV29-1 | CSASGIGTPEETQYF
many | TRBV7-9 | CASSSGQGSTEAFF
many | TRBV28 | CASSLVPATDSMNTEAFF
few | TRBV6-1 | CASSDSTGGSYGYTF
many | TRBV4-1 | CASRANYGYTF
many | TRBV6-5 | CASSSPATGQETQYF